Below are 29 T cell receptor beta chains sequenced from a single sample in a study of follicular helper T cells after annual influenza vaccination. Time point: 2015-2016 season, pre-vaccination. Using immunoSEQ multiplex PCR, the repertoire was profiled, and TCRdb retains in-frame clones only, with some absent. This sample has approximately 9,300 clones; roughly 89% occur once, and the top ten carry roughly 0.45%. The sample consisted of CXCR5+ CD38- circulating T follicular helper cells from blood, taken on the day of influenza vaccination. Described subset: circulating Tfh, non-naive CD4+CXCR5+PD-1+ (ICOS+CD38+ or ICOS-CD38-). The receptors were sampled from an adult who received the influenza vaccine.

The J gene is TRBJ2-7, the V gene TRBV5-4; 12 bases agree with TRBD1. Germline CDR1 reads SGHNT; CDR2 reads YYREEE (reference sequence). The CDR3 has 15 residues. The trim removed 5 bases at V and 2 bases at J, leaving 5 bases unmatched. The CDR3 region has the DNA TGTGCCAGCAGACCCGGGACAGGGGGCGCCTACGAGCAGTACTTC. It yields the protein CASRPGTGGAYEQYF.

V is TRBV5-4 and J is TRBJ2-6, with TRBD1 matching 10 bases. Trimming took 4 bases from V and 0 from J; bases not matched to a gene: 7. The V gene's germline CDR1 is SGHNT and CDR2 YYREEE (reference sequence). The CDR3 sequence is 18 residues long. CDR3 sequence: CASSPWTGGSSGANVLTF. The CDR3 DNA reads as TGTGCCAGCAGCCCTTGGACAGGGGGTAGCTCTGGGGCCAACGTCCTGACTTTC.

The CDR3: CASRHRGVSNQPQHF. The DNA of the CDR3 is TGTGCCAGCAGACACAGGGGAGTTAGCAATCAGCCCCAGCATTTT. This chain links TRBV6-5 with TRBJ1-5; 7 bases line up with TRBD1. The V gene end was trimmed by 6 bases and the J gene end by 0 bases; junction bases not matched to a gene: 5. This CDR3 is built from 15 residues. The germline gives CDR1 MNHEY, CDR2 SVGAGI.

This chain joins TRBV7-7 and TRBJ2-1, with 14 bases identical to TRBD2. Unmatched junction bases numbered 9, after V lost 5 bases and J lost 6 bases. The CDR3 extends over 17 amino acids. CDR1 is SSHAT, CDR2 FNYEAQ, per germline (reference sequence). The CDR3: CASSPTSGGAWGNEQFF. CDR3 in DNA: TGTGCCAGCAGCCCGACTAGCGGGGGGGCCTGGGGCAATGAGCAGTTCTTC.

The J gene is TRBJ1-3, the V gene TRBV9; D ambiguous. The germline V gene encodes CDR1 SGDLS and CDR2 YYNGEE. The CDR3 is 17 amino acids. Trimming took off 2 bases at V and 0 bases at J, with 15 bases between the two ends. CDR3 nucleotide sequence: TGTGCCAGCAGCGTTTTTTCAGGCACTAACTCTGGAAACACCATATATTTT. It codes for CASSVFSGTNSGNTIYF.

The gene calls are TRBV10-3 and TRBJ1-1; TRBD1 is a possible D gene (5 bases). V lost 8 bases and J 5 bases, leaving 15 bases between the germline ends. CDR3 length: 13 residues. CDR1 is ENHRY and CDR2 is SYGVKD in the germline V gene. The CDR3 here is CAILTSGGTEAFF. The CDR3, as DNA: TGTGCCATCCTTACGTCCGGGGGGACTGAAGCTTTCTTT.

The rearrangement links TRBV5-4 to TRBJ1-3; D is unclear. Trimming cost V 4 bases and J 0 bases, with 8 bases left between them. The V gene's germline CDR1 is SGHNT and CDR2 YYREEE (reference sequence). This CDR3 has 14 residues. The CDR3 here is CASSLGISGNTIYF. CDR3 in DNA: TGTGCCAGCAGCCTCGGGATCTCTGGAAACACCATATATTTT.

V gene TRBV5-6 combines with J gene TRBJ2-7; 9 nucleotides align to TRBD1. Germline lookup yields CDR1 SGHDT and CDR2 YYEEEE. The CDR3 spans 14 residues. V lost 7 bases to trimming and J lost 1 base; unmatched junction nucleotides: 6. The CDR3 spells CASERQGVSYEQYF. The CDR3 bases are TGTGCCAGCGAAAGACAGGGGGTATCCTACGAGCAGTACTTC.

The chain recombines TRBV5-4 with TRBJ2-3; TRBD2 agrees at 9 bases. The CDR3 totals 15 residues. Germline assignment: CDR1 SGHNT and CDR2 YYREEE (reference sequence). V gave up 3 bases and J gave up 1 base; unmatched junction bases: 3. CDR3 region: CASSSSGGRTDTQYF. The CDR3, as DNA: TGTGCCAGCAGCTCGAGCGGGGGGCGCACAGATACGCAGTATTTT.

Only a few counts were recorded for this clone. This chain uses TRBV11-2 with TRBJ2-7; D is undetermined. CDR3 size: 11 residues. Per germline, CDR1 SGHAT and CDR2 FQNNGV. Between the trimmed V and J ends, which lost 2 bases and 6 bases, there was a span of 5 bases. CDR3 sequence (DNA): TGTGCCAGCAGCTTAACTTCCGAGCAGTACTTC. This encodes CASSLTSEQYF.

The V call is TRBV11-2, the J call TRBJ2-7; 7 bases map to TRBD1. Germline V gene sequence: CDR1 SGHAT, CDR2 FQNNGV. Unmatched junction bases numbered 10, after V lost 4 bases and J lost 4 bases. CDR3 length equals 15 residues. The CDR3 protein is CASSSFRGQKYEQYF. The CDR3 DNA reads as TGTGCCAGCAGCTCATTTAGGGGACAGAAATACGAGCAGTACTTC.

A few counts support this clone. This chain uses TRBV7-8 with TRBJ1-5, with D possibly TRBD1 on 6 matching bases. Trimming stripped 5 bases from V and 5 bases from J, with 13 bases between. Germline-derived CDR1 and CDR2 are SGHVS and FQNEAQ. There are 14 residues in the CDR3. As DNA, the CDR3 is TGTGCCAGCAGCCACGGGACAAGAGATCAGCCCCAGCATTTT. It encodes CASSHGTRDQPQHF.

The chain combines TRBV5-4 with TRBJ2-1; D may match TRBD1 or TRBD2 (6 bases each). V lost 0 bases, J lost 6 bases, and 16 bases lay in between. The V gene's germline CDR1 is SGHNT and CDR2 YYREEE (reference sequence). The CDR3 spans 16 residues. The CDR3 is CASSLGGPEGGNEQFF. The CDR3 nucleotides are TGTGCCAGCAGCTTGGGGGGGCCGGAGGGAGGCAATGAGCAGTTCTTC.

The chain couples TRBV2 to TRBJ2-3; D is perhaps TRBD1 or TRBD2 (6 bases each). The CDR3 is 15 residues long. Per the germline V gene, CDR1 is SNHLY and CDR2 is FYNNEI. V gave up 10 bases and J gave up 0 bases, with 17 bases separating them. This CDR3 is CAIISRGTSTDTQYF. In nucleotides, the CDR3 is TGTGCCATCATCTCTAGGGGGACTAGCACAGATACGCAGTATTTT. The variable domain in full, completed from reference TRBV2 and TRBJ2-3, reads EPEVTQTPSHQVTQMGQEVILRCVPISNHLYFYWYRQILGQKVEFLVSFYNNEISEKSEIFDDQFSVERPDGSNFTLKIRSTKLEDSAMYFCAIISRGTSTDTQYFGPGTRLTVL.

The J gene is TRBJ1-3, the V gene TRBV6-5; 8 nucleotides agree with TRBD1. There are 14 residues in the CDR3. V shed 5 bases, J shed 4 bases, and the junction held 4 bases outside the gene matches. The germline V gene has CDR1 MNHEY and CDR2 SVGAGI. For the CDR3, the DNA is TGTGCCAGCAGTCCACAGGGGGACGGAAACACCATATATTTT. This gives the protein CASSPQGDGNTIYF.

The chain couples TRBV6-1 to TRBJ1-1; no definite D call. The CDR3 spans 15 residues. Germline V CDR1 and CDR2: MNHNS, SASEGT. V was shortened by 9 bases and J by 7 bases, with 24 bases between the two germline ends. The CDR3 sequence is CASRRNFQEDREAFF. The DNA of the CDR3 is TGTGCCAGTAGGCGAAACTTCCAGGAGGATCGTGAAGCTTTCTTT.

The chain joins TRBV7-2 to TRBJ1-1, with D perhaps matching TRBD1 (6 bases). Germline CDR1 is SGHTA and CDR2 is FQGNSA. The V gene lost 2 bases and the J gene lost 5 bases, with 15 bases spanning the gap. This CDR3 has 15 amino acids. The CDR3 region has the DNA TGTGCCAGCAGCTTATTGGCAGGGGATGGGACTGAAGCTTTCTTT. Residues: CASSLLAGDGTEAFF.

The chain combines TRBV6-4 with TRBJ1-5; D is ambiguous. The V and J ends lost 0 bases and 9 bases respectively, with 12 bases between them. The CDR3 loop spans 14 amino acids. From germline, CDR1 is MRHNA and CDR2 SNTAGT. CDR3 sequence reads: CASSDSAGIGPQHF. The CDR3 region has the DNA TGTGCCAGCAGTGACTCGGCCGGGATAGGGCCCCAGCATTTT.

This sequence joins TRBV7-2 and TRBJ2-3, with a tentative D call TRBD1 (6 bases). Trimming cost V 5 bases and J 0 bases, with 18 bases left between them. Germline V gene sequence: CDR1 SGHTA, CDR2 FQGNSA. The CDR3 spans 17 residues. The CDR3 reads CASSQGHLTSSTDTQYF. The CDR3 DNA reads as TGTGCCAGCAGCCAGGGACATTTGACTTCTAGCACAGATACGCAGTATTTT.

This clone was found once. The V call is TRBV15, the J call TRBJ1-6, with 8 bases fitting TRBD1. J was trimmed by 7 bases and V by 0 bases; bases with no gene match: 11. The CDR3 contains 18 residues. The germline gives CDR1 LNHNV, CDR2 YYDKDF (reference sequence). CDR3 nucleotides: TGTGCCACCAGCAGAGATGGGTTCACAGGGGGGAGGAATTCACCCCTCCACTTT. This translates into CATSRDGFTGGRNSPLHF.

The CDR3 reads CASSLTSVAGNGYTF. DNA for the CDR3: TGTGCCAGCAGCTTAACTTCCGTTGCAGGGAACGGCTACACCTTC. The rearrangement uses TRBV7-2 and TRBJ1-2, with a tentative D call TRBD1 (5 bases). V gave up 2 bases and J gave up 8 bases, with 18 bases separating them. Germline V gene sequence: CDR1 SGHTA, CDR2 FQGNSA. The CDR3 is made up of 15 amino acids.

The chain couples TRBV2 to TRBJ2-3; a weak D match, TRBD2 (7 bases). The CDR3 extends over 14 amino acids. Germline V lookup: CDR1 SNHLY, CDR2 FYNNEI. V lost 7 bases to trimming and J lost 2 bases, with 13 bases between them. CDR3 coding DNA: TGTGCCAGCACTTCTCGGGGGGCCACAGATACGCAGTATTTT. Its protein product is CASTSRGATDTQYF.

The chain has TRBV5-6 and TRBJ1-4; 7 bases are shared with TRBD1. J lost 8 bases, V lost 5 bases, and 9 bases had no gene match. Germline assignment: CDR1 SGHDT and CDR2 YYEEEE. This CDR3 has 14 amino acids. The CDR3 sequence: CASRPGGLGEKLFF. For the CDR3, the DNA is TGTGCCAGCAGACCAGGGGGATTAGGAGAAAAACTGTTTTTT.

As concerns this clone: A junction end diverges from the germline sequence, so it may reflect a read error. The chain has TRBV6-5 and TRBJ2-7, with 7 bases aligning to TRBD2. Germline CDR1 MNHEY, CDR2 SVGAGI. The CDR3 contains 12 residues. The CDR3 spells CASSSSLGGLLF. The CDR3 DNA reads TGTGCCAGCAGCTCCTCCCTGGGGGGACTACTCTTC.

The rearrangement uses TRBV20-1 and TRBJ1-2; a possible D gene is TRBD1 (6 bases). The germline V gene has CDR1 DFQATT and CDR2 SNEGSKA (reference sequence). This CDR3 contains 10 residues. V lost 8 bases and J lost 3, with 7 bases in between. CDR3 amino acids: CSRGDYGYTF. The CDR3 bases are TGCAGTAGGGGGGACTATGGCTACACCTTC.

This rearrangement joins TRBV5-1 to TRBJ2-3, with D uncertain. Germline loops: CDR1 SGHRS, CDR2 YFSETQ. CDR3 length: 13 amino acids. Trimming removed 0 bases at V and 0 bases at J, with 2 bases between. The CDR3 loop reads CASSLESTDTQYF. CDR3 coding DNA: TGCGCCAGCAGCTTGGAAAGCACAGATACGCAGTATTTT.

The CDR3 coding sequence is TGTGCCAGCAGCCGTGGAGCGTCCGGAGTTTATTCACCCCTCCACTTT. Translated: CASSRGASGVYSPLHF. The gene calls are TRBV7-2 and TRBJ1-6; D unclear. Trimming pared 5 bases from V and 8 bases from J, leaving 19 bases between. CDR3 length: 16 amino acids. The germline CDR1 and CDR2 sequences are SGHTA and FQGNSA.

V and J are TRBV27 and TRBJ1-5; 7 bases are a match to TRBD1. In germline, CDR1 is MNHEY, CDR2 SMNVEV (reference sequence). V shed 8 bases and J 7 bases; nucleotides not matched to a gene: 11. The CDR3 spans 14 residues. CDR3 sequence reads: CASSKLGGGQPQHF. CDR3 bases: TGTGCCAGCTCAAAATTAGGGGGCGGACAGCCCCAGCATTTT.

V is TRBV28 and J is TRBJ1-1; no definite D call. CDR3 length: 15 residues. Germline V lookup: CDR1 MDHEN, CDR2 SYDVKM. The V end was cut by 5 bases, the J end by 3 bases, with 16 bases between. The CDR3 spells CASSAPGGKDTEAFF. The CDR3 DNA sequence: TGTGCCAGCAGTGCTCCGGGAGGGAAGGACACTGAAGCTTTCTTT. The full variable domain, rest sourced from reference TRBV28 and TRBJ1-1, is DVKVTQSSRYLVKRTGEKVFLECVQDMDHENMFWYRQDPGLGLRLIYFSYDVKMKEKGDIPEGYSVSREKKERFSLILESASTNQTSMYLCASSAPGGKDTEAFFGQGTRLTVV.